Following are 18 T cell receptor beta chains from one sample sequenced in a study of control samples from healthy donors and cancer patients. Clones were read by immunoSEQ multiplex PCR, and TCRdb kept only the in-frame ones, dropping some. The sample shows more than 150,000 clones, roughly 93% of them seen only once. The source material was blood. These receptors all stem from a man aged 45 to 65 in good health.

The rearrangement links TRBV30 to TRBJ1-1, with TRBD1 matching 7 bases. Germline loops: CDR1 GTSNPN, CDR2 SVGIG (reference sequence). The CDR3 sequence is 13 residues long. V shed 0 bases and J 5 bases; nucleotides not matched to a gene: 3. The CDR3 sequence: CAWSVQTGTEAFF. The CDR3 DNA reads as TGTGCCTGGAGTGTACAGACAGGGACTGAAGCTTTCTTT.

The chain employs TRBV20-1 and TRBJ2-7; D is uncertain. CDR1 is DFQATT and CDR2 is SNEGSKA in the germline V gene (reference sequence). Trimming stripped 4 bases from V and 3 bases from J, with 7 bases between. The CDR3 runs to 11 residues. The CDR3 nucleotides are TGCAGTGCTATTGGCGGCTACGAGCAGTACTTC. Protein: CSAIGGYEQYF.

Details on this clone: Other DNA sequences from this sample encode an identical CDR3 as well. The chain has TRBV28 and TRBJ1-5; D might be TRBD1 (5 bases). Germline CDR1 and CDR2: MDHEN and SYDVKM. The CDR3 spans 14 residues. The germline V and J ends were trimmed by 6 bases and 3 bases, with 12 bases remaining between them. The CDR3 sequence is CASSLGVSNQPQHF. In nucleotides, the CDR3 is TGTGCCAGCAGCCTGGGGGTCTCCAATCAGCCCCAGCATTTT.

Of note for this clone: The sample contains more than one DNA sequence encoding this CDR3. The V call is TRBV18, the J call TRBJ1-1, with a weak D call TRBD1 (5 bases). Germline CDR1 and CDR2: KGHSH and LQKENI. The CDR3 extends over 14 amino acids. The ends were cut back, 3 bases at V and 3 bases at J, with 11 bases in the middle. Written as DNA, the CDR3 is TGTGCCAGCTCACCCCAAGGCAGGGACACTGAAGCTTTCTTT. Translating gives CASSPQGRDTEAFF.

The chain combines TRBV2 with TRBJ2-1; 9 bases are a match to TRBD2. The germline CDR1 and CDR2 sequences are SNHLY and FYNNEI. With 6 bases clipped from V and 4 bases from J, the junction kept 4 bases outside the gene matches. The CDR3 consists of 14 residues. The CDR3 region has the DNA TGTGCCAGCAGATCTAGCGGGACGTACAATGAGCAGTTCTTC. Protein: CASRSSGTYNEQFF.

The CDR3 sequence: CATLSQGALGEQYF. CDR3 in DNA: TGTGCCACCCTATCACAGGGGGCGCTTGGGGAGCAGTACTTC. V is TRBV19 and J is TRBJ2-7, with 9 positions matching TRBD1. This CDR3 has 14 amino acids. The V gene's germline CDR1 is LNHDA and CDR2 SQIVND (reference sequence). V was pared by 10 bases and J by 7 bases, with 14 bases of the junction left unmatched.

The chain employs TRBV5-5 and TRBJ2-5; D remains unclear. CDR3 length: 12 amino acids. V lost 3 bases and J 3 bases, leaving 6 bases between the germline ends. The germline gives CDR1 SGHKS, CDR2 YYEKEE (reference sequence). This chain's CDR3 is CASSWTKETQYF. The CDR3 nucleotides read TGTGCCAGCAGCTGGACCAAAGAGACCCAGTACTTC. Drawing the rest from reference TRBV5-5 and TRBJ2-5, the complete variable domain is DAGVTQSPTHLIKTRGQQVTLRCSPISGHKSVSWYQQVLGQGPQFIFQYYEKEERGRGNFPDRFSARQFPNYSSELNVNALLLGDSALYLCASSWTKETQYFGPGTRLLVL.

The CDR3: CASSPAGGNEQFF. The DNA for the CDR3 is TGTGCCAGCAGCCCTGCGGGAGGCAATGAGCAGTTCTTC. The chain recombines TRBV14 with TRBJ2-1, with 8 bases fitting TRBD2. CDR1 and CDR2 from the germline V gene are SGHDN and FVKESK. Trimming took 4 bases from V and 6 from J; bases not matched to a gene: 2. The CDR3 covers 13 residues. The whole variable domain, remainder taken from reference TRBV14 and TRBJ2-1, is EAGVTQFPSHSVIEKGQTVTLRCDPISGHDNLYWYRRVMGKEIKFLLHFVKESKQDESGMPNNRFLAERTGGTYSTLKVQPAELEDSGVYFCASSPAGGNEQFFGPGTRLTVL.

This rearrangement joins TRBV4-1 to TRBJ1-5, with TRBD1 matching 7 bases. The CDR3 has 13 amino acids. V was pared by 1 base and J by 9 bases, with 3 bases of the junction left unmatched. CDR1 MGHRA and CDR2 YSYEKL come from the germline V gene. CDR3 residues: CASSQAQGRPQHF. The CDR3 region has the DNA TGCGCCAGCAGCCAAGCACAGGGGCGGCCCCAGCATTTT.

This clone was detected only once. The chain is built from TRBV28 and TRBJ1-2, with 7 bases matching TRBD1. Per the germline V gene, CDR1 is MDHEN and CDR2 is SYDVKM. V dropped 5 bases and J dropped 8; count of bases not matched to a gene: 5. The CDR3 covers 12 residues. The CDR3, as DNA: TGTGCCAGCAGTCGACAGGGTTGGGGCTACACCTTC. Amino acid sequence: CASSRQGWGYTF.

This chain uses TRBV7-8 with TRBJ2-5, with 8 positions matching TRBD2. The CDR3 is made up of 17 amino acids. Germline V gene sequence: CDR1 SGHVS, CDR2 FQNEAQ. The J segment lost 3 bases and the V segment lost 5 bases, leaving 14 bases of the junction unmatched. As DNA, the CDR3 is TGTGCCAGCAGCCCCTCCCTCGGGACTAGACCAAAAGAGACCCAGTACTTC. It is translated as CASSPSLGTRPKETQYF. The whole variable domain, filled in from reference TRBV7-8 and TRBJ2-5, reads GAGVSQSPRYKVAKRGQDVALRCDPISGHVSLFWYQQALGQGPEFLTYFQNEAQLDKSGLPSDRFFAERPEGSVSTLKIQRTQQEDSAVYLCASSPSLGTRPKETQYFGPGTRLLVL.

This rearrangement joins TRBV9 to TRBJ1-3; 10 positions match TRBD1. J gave up 4 bases and V 3 bases, and 4 bases lay outside the gene matches. CDR3 length equals 15 residues. Per the germline V gene, CDR1 is SGDLS and CDR2 is YYNGEE. Here the CDR3 reads CASSAGQGVGNTIYF. For the CDR3, the DNA is TGTGCCAGCAGCGCAGGACAGGGGGTCGGAAACACCATATATTTT.

This sequence joins TRBV20-1 and TRBJ1-6; TRBD1 agrees at 9 bases. The V gene end was trimmed by 3 bases and the J gene end by 14 bases; junction bases not matched to a gene: 14. CDR3 length equals 15 residues. CDR1 and CDR2 (germline): DFQATT, SNEGSKA (reference sequence). As DNA, the CDR3 is TGCAGTGCTAGTAAATTGGGGACAGGGCCCCTCGCCCTCCACTTT. Amino acid sequence: CSASKLGTGPLALHF.

This clone was counted between two and nine times. The rearrangement joins TRBV27 to TRBJ2-7; D is perhaps TRBD2 (6 bases). This CDR3 contains 13 residues. Between the trimmed V and J ends, which lost 6 bases and 3 bases, there was a span of 12 bases. Germline values: CDR1 MNHEY, CDR2 SMNVEV (reference sequence). The chain's CDR3 is CASRPGLNYEQYF. The CDR3 bases are TGTGCCAGCAGACCGGGACTCAACTACGAGCAGTACTTC.

This clone has a single count. The chain uses TRBV30 and TRBJ1-6; D is unclear. Germline values: CDR1 GTSNPN, CDR2 SVGIG (reference sequence). Trimming took off 0 bases at V and 6 bases at J, with 6 bases between the two ends. This CDR3 contains 13 residues. The DNA of the CDR3 is TGTGCCTGGAGTGTACAGCTTAATTCACCCCTCCACTTT. This codes for CAWSVQLNSPLHF.

The CDR3 region is CASSQQGVQPQHF. The CDR3 bases are TGTGCCAGCAGCCAGCAGGGGGTTCAGCCCCAGCATTTT. The V gene is TRBV3-1 (or the pseudogene TRBV3-2), the J gene TRBJ1-5; 7 bases line up with TRBD1. Trimming took 3 bases from V and 6 from J; bases not matched to a gene: 2. This CDR3 has 13 residues. Germline V gene lookup returns CDR1 LGHDT and CDR2 YNNKEL (reference sequence).

This clone was recorded a few times. The chain links TRBV5-6 to TRBJ1-1, with D perhaps TRBD1 (5 bases). Germline V CDR1 and CDR2: SGHDT, YYEEEE. V was pared by 4 bases and J by 1 base, with 14 bases between. The CDR3 consists of 15 residues. The CDR3 bases are TGTGCCAGCAGCCCGATGGGACGGAGGAACACTGAAGCTTTCTTT. Protein: CASSPMGRRNTEAFF.

The chain joins TRBV30 to TRBJ2-2, with a weak D call TRBD1 (5 bases). CDR3 size: 15 residues. Germline V gene sequence: CDR1 GTSNPN, CDR2 SVGIG (reference sequence). Trimming shortened V by 2 bases and J by 7 bases, and 17 bases separated the two germline ends. Here the CDR3 reads CAWSIGVRVGGELFF. The DNA of the CDR3 is TGTGCCTGGAGTATAGGGGTGAGAGTCGGCGGGGAGCTGTTTTTT.